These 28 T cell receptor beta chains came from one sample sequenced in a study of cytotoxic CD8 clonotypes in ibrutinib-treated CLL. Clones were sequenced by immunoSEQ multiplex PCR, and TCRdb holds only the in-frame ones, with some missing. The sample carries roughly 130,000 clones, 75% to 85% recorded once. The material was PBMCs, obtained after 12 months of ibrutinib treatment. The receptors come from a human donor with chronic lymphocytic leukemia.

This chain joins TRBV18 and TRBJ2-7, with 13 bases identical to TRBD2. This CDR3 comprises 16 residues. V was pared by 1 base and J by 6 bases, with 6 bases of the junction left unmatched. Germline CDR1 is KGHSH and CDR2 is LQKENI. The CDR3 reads CASSPRGLAGAGEQYF. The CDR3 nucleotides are TGTGCCAGCTCACCACGTGGACTAGCGGGAGCGGGCGAGCAGTACTTC.

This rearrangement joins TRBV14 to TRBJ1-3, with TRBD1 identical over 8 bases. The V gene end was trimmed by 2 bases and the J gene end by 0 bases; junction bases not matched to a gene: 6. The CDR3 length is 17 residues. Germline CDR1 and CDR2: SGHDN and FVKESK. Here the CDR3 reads CASSQREDRASGNTIYF. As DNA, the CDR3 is TGTGCCAGCAGCCAACGTGAGGACAGGGCCTCTGGAAACACCATATATTTT. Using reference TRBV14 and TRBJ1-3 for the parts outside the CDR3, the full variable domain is EAGVTQFPSHSVIEKGQTVTLRCDPISGHDNLYWYRRVMGKEIKFLLHFVKESKQDESGMPNNRFLAERTGGTYSTLKVQPAELEDSGVYFCASSQREDRASGNTIYFGEGSWLTVV.

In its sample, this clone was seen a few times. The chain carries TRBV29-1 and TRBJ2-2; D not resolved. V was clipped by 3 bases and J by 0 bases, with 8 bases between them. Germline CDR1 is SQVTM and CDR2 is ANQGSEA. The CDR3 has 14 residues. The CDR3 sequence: CSVESVSNTGELFF. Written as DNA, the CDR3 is TGCAGCGTTGAGTCCGTTTCGAACACCGGGGAGCTGTTTTTT.

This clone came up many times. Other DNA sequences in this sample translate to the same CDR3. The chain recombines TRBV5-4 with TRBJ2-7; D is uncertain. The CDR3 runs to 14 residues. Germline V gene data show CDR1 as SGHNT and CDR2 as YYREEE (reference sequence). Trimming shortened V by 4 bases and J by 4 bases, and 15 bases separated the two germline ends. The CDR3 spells CASSQEYGPYEQYF. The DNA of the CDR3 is TGTGCCAGCAGCCAAGAATATGGACCTTACGAGCAGTACTTC.

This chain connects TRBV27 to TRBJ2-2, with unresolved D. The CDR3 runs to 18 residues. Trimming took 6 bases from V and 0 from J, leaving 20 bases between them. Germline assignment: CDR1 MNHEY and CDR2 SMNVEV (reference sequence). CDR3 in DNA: TGTGCCAGCAGCCTTACATTTTCGGTCGGATCGAACACCGGGGAGCTGTTTTTT. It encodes CASSLTFSVGSNTGELFF.

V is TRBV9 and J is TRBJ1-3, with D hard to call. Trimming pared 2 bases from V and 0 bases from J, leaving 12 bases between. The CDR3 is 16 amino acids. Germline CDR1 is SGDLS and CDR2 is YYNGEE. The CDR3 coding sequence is TGTGCCAGCAGCGTTTCCCCCACTTACTCTGGAAACACCATATATTTT. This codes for CASSVSPTYSGNTIYF.

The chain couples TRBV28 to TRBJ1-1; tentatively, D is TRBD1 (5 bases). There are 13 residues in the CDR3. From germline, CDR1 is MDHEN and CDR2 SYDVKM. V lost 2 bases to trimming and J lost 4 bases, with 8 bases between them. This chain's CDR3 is CASSLVGGTEAFF. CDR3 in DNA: TGTGCCAGCAGTTTAGTTGGGGGCACTGAAGCTTTCTTT.

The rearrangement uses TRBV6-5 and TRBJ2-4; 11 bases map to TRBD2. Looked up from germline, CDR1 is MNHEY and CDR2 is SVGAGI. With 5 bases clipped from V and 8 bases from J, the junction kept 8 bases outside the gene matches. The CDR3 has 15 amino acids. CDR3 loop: CASSIAGGPWYIQYF. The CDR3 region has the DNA TGTGCCAGCAGTATAGCGGGAGGGCCTTGGTACATTCAGTACTTC.

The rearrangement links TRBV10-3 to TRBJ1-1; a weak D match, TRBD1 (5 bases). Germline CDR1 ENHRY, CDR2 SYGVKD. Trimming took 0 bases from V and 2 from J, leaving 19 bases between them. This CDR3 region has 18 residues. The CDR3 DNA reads TGTGCCATCAGTGAGTCGGGGGGTTCCCCTGGGGAAAACACTGAAGCTTTCTTT. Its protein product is CAISESGGSPGENTEAFF.

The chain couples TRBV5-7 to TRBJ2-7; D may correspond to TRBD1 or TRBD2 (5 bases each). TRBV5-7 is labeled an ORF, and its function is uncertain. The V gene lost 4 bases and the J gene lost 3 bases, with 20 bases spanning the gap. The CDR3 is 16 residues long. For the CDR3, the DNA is TGTGCCAGCAGCACCCCTGACTTTGGGGCGGGCTACGAGCAGTACTTC. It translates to CASSTPDFGAGYEQYF.

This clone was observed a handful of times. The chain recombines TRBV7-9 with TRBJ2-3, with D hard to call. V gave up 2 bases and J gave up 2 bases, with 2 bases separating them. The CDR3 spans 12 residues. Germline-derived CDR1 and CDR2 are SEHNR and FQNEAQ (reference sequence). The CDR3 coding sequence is TGTGCCAGCAGCTTACTCACAGATACGCAGTATTTT. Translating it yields CASSLLTDTQYF.

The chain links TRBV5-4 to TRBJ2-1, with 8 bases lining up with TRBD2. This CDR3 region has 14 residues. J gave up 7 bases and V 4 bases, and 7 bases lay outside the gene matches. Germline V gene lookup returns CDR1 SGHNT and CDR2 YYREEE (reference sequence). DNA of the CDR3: TGTGCCAGCAGCCGGGGGGGGTCTAGTAATGAGCAGTTCTTC. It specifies CASSRGGSSNEQFF.

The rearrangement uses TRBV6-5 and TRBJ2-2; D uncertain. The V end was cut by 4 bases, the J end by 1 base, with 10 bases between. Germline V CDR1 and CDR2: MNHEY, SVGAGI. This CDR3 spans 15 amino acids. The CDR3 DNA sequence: TGTGCCAGCAGTTCAGTGATGATGAACACCGGGGAGCTGTTTTTT. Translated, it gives CASSSVMMNTGELFF.

For the CDR3, the DNA is TGCGCCAGCAGCCAGGGGGCACAAGGAAACACCATATATTTT. Translating gives CASSQGAQGNTIYF. The rearrangement joins TRBV5-1 to TRBJ1-3; 8 bases fit TRBD1. CDR1 is SGHRS and CDR2 is YFSETQ in the germline V gene. The ends lost 4 bases at V and 4 bases at J; junction bases unmatched: 4. The CDR3 loop spans 14 amino acids.

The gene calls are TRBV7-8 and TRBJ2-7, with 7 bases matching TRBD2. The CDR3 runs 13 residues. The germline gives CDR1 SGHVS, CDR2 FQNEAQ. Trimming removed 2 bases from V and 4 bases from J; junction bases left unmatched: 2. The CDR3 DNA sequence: TGTGCCAGCAGCTTACCGGGAGGATACGAGCAGTACTTC. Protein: CASSLPGGYEQYF.

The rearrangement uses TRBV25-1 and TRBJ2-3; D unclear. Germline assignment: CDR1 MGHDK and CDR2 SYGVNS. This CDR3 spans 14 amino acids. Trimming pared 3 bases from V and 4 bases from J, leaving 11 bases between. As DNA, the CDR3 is TGTGCCAGCAGTGATTGGGCATCGGCAGATACGCAGTATTTT. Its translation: CASSDWASADTQYF.

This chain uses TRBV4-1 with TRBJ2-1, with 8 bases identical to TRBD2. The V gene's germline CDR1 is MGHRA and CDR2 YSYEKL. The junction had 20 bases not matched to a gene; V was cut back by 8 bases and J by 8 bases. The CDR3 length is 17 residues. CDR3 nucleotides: TGCGCCAGCCGTCGGAGCGGGAGTCAAAAAAGTGGGGATGAGCAGTTCTTC. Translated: CASRRSGSQKSGDEQFF.

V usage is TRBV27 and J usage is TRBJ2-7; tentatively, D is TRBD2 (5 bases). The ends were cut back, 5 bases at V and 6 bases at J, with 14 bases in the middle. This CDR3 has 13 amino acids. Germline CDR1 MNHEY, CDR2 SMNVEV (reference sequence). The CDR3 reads CASSAKVAFEQYF. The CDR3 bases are TGTGCCAGCAGTGCGAAAGTAGCGTTCGAGCAGTACTTC.

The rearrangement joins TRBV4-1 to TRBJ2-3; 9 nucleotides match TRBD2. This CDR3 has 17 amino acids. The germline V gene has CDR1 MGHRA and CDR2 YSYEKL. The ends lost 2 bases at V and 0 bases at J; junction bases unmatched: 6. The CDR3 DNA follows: TGCGCCAGCAGCCAAAGACTAGCGGCAGCTAGCACAGATACGCAGTATTTT. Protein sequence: CASSQRLAAASTDTQYF.

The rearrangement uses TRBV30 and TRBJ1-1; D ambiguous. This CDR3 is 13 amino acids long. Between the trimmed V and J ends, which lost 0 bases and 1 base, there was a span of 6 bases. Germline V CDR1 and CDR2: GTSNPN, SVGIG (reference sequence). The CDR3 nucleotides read TGTGCCTGGAGTGTACGGGAGAACACTGAAGCTTTCTTT. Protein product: CAWSVRENTEAFF.

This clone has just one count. The CDR3 DNA reads as TGTGCCAGCAGTTACGGGGCGGGAGGACACAATGAGCAGTTCTTC. The encoded protein is CASSYGAGGHNEQFF. The chain has TRBV6-5 and TRBJ2-1; 8 bases are shared with TRBD2. Germline CDR1 and CDR2: MNHEY and SVGAGI. V gave up 2 bases and J gave up 5 bases; unmatched junction bases: 5. The length of the CDR3 is 15 residues.

The CDR3 is CASSVILRPVSSGNTIYF. In DNA, the CDR3 is TGTGCCAGCAGTGTTATACTCCGGCCAGTTAGCTCTGGAAACACCATATATTTT. The rearrangement joins TRBV2 to TRBJ1-3, with D unclear. The length of the CDR3 is 18 residues. V dropped 4 bases and J dropped 0 bases, with 19 bases sitting between them. CDR1 is SNHLY, CDR2 FYNNEI, per germline.

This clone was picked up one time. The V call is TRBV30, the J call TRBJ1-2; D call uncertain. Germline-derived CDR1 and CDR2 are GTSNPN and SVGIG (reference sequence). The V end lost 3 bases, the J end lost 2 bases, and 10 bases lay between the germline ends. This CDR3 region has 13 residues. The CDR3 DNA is TGTGCCTGGAGCCCTGGGGAAAACTATGGCTACACCTTC. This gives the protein CAWSPGENYGYTF.

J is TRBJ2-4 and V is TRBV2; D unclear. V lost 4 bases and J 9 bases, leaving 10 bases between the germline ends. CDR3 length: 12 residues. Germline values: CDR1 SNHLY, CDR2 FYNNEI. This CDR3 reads CASSALSSIQYF. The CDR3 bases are TGTGCCAGCAGTGCTCTTAGCAGCATTCAGTACTTC.

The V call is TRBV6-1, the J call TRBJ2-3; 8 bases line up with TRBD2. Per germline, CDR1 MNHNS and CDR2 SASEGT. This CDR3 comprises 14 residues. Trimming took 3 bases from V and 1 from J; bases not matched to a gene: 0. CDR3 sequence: CASSETSGTDTQYF. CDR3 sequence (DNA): TGTGCCAGCAGTGAGACTAGCGGCACAGATACGCAGTATTTT.

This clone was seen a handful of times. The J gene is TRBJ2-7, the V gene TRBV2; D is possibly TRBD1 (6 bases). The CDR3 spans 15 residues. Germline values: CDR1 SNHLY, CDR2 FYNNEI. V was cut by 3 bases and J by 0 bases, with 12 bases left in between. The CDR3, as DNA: TGTGCCAGCAGTGAGTCCTTGGACAGCTCCTACGAGCAGTACTTC. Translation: CASSESLDSSYEQYF.

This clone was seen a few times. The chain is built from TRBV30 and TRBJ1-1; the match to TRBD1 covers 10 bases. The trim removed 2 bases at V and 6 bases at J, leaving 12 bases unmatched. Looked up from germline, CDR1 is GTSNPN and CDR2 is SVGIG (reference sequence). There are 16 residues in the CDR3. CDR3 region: CAWSRRGTGAFAEAFF. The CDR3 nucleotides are TGTGCCTGGAGTCGTCGCGGGACAGGGGCTTTCGCTGAAGCTTTCTTT. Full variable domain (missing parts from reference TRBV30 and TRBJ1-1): SQTIHQWPATLVQPVGSPLSLECTVEGTSNPNLYWYRQAAGRGLQLLFYSVGIGQISSEVPQNLSASRPQDRQFILSSKKLLLSDSGFYLCAWSRRGTGAFAEAFFGQGTRLTVV.

CDR3 in amino acids: CASSLGGLANIQYF. CDR3 nucleotides: TGTGCCAGCAGCTTAGGCGGACTAGCCAACATTCAGTACTTC. The chain couples TRBV7-2 to TRBJ2-4; 8 positions agree with TRBD2. V lost 1 base and J lost 7; bases outside the gene matches: 3. The CDR3 has 14 amino acids. The germline CDR1 and CDR2 sequences are SGHTA and FQGNSA.